Below are 30 T cell receptor beta chains sequenced from a single sample in a study of cytomegalovirus exposure and HLA in healthy donors. The primer mix had 60 Vbeta and 13 Jbeta primers. Profiled with immunoSEQ multiplex PCR; TCRdb holds only in-frame clones, not every one. Altogether 65,000 to 80,000 clones are present, roughly 70% being singletons, with the ten largest covering over 7.5%. The specimen sequenced was PBMCs. These receptors originate from a man between 35 and 55 years old in good health and CMV-seropositive.

This clone was detected only a few times. The V and J genes are TRBV5-6 and TRBJ2-6, with a weak D call TRBD1 (6 bases). Trimming took off 3 bases at V and 0 bases at J, with 16 bases between the two ends. Germline CDR1 SGHDT, CDR2 YYEEEE. The CDR3 runs to 18 residues. The CDR3 spells CASSSFNDRNSGANVLTF. The CDR3 coding sequence is TGTGCCAGCAGCTCATTCAACGACAGGAACTCTGGGGCCAACGTCCTGACTTTC.

The rearrangement uses TRBV7-3 and TRBJ2-1; TRBD2 aligns across 8 bases. Germline assignment: CDR1 SGHTA and CDR2 FQGTGA. CDR3 size: 15 residues. The V gene end was trimmed by 1 base and the J gene end by 4 bases; junction bases not matched to a gene: 3. In DNA, the CDR3 is TGTGCCAGCAGCTTAATAGCTAGCGGGTACAATGAGCAGTTCTTC. Translated, it gives CASSLIASGYNEQFF.

V usage is TRBV6-5 and J usage is TRBJ1-6, with 8 bases fitting TRBD1. J gave up 9 bases and V 9 bases, and 10 bases lay outside the gene matches. This CDR3 comprises 14 residues. Germline loops: CDR1 MNHEY, CDR2 SVGAGI. The CDR3 region has the DNA TGTGCCAGTAAGATACAGGGGGTTAGTTCACCCCTCCACTTT. Translating it yields CASKIQGVSSPLHF.

CDR3 region: CASSLDRSYTGELFF. Written as DNA, the CDR3 is TGTGCCAGTAGCCTAGACAGAAGCTACACCGGGGAGCTGTTTTTT. The chain has TRBV19 and TRBJ2-2; D might be TRBD1 (5 bases). Germline V gives CDR1 LNHDA, CDR2 SQIVND (reference sequence). Deletions cut 6 bases from V and 3 bases from J, with 14 bases between. The CDR3 loop spans 15 amino acids. The full variable domain, completed using reference TRBV19 and TRBJ2-2, is DGGITQSPKYLFRKEGQNVTLSCEQNLNHDAMYWYRQDPGQGLRLIYYSQIVNDFQKGDIAEGYSVSREKKESFPLTVTSAQKNPTAFYLCASSLDRSYTGELFFGEGSRLTVL.

The V gene is TRBV7-2, the J gene TRBJ2-2; TRBD1 agrees at 7 bases. Trimming took 5 bases from V and 9 from J; bases not matched to a gene: 9. The CDR3 extends over 14 amino acids. The V gene's germline CDR1 is SGHTA and CDR2 FQGNSA. The CDR3 sequence is CASSATGESWELFF. In DNA form, the CDR3 reads TGTGCCAGCAGCGCCACAGGGGAATCTTGGGAGCTGTTTTTT. Full variable domain (missing parts from reference TRBV7-2 and TRBJ2-2): GAGVSQSPSNKVTEKGKDVELRCDPISGHTALYWYRQSLGQGLEFLIYFQGNSAPDKSGLPSDRFSAERTGGSVSTLTIQRTQQEDSAVYLCASSATGESWELFFGEGSRLTVL.

V gene TRBV5-1 combines with J gene TRBJ1-2, with D perhaps matching TRBD1 (5 bases). V lost 0 bases, J lost 0 bases, and 6 bases lay in between. The germline gives CDR1 SGHRS, CDR2 YFSETQ. The CDR3 runs 14 residues. CDR3: CASSLAGSNYGYTF. DNA for the CDR3: TGCGCCAGCAGCTTGGCAGGGTCTAACTATGGCTACACCTTC. Filled out from reference TRBV5-1 and TRBJ1-2, the complete variable domain reads KAGVTQTPRYLIKTRGQQVTLSCSPISGHRSVSWYQQTPGQGLQFLFEYFSETQRNKGNFPGRFSGRQFSNSRSEMNVSTLELGDSALYLCASSLAGSNYGYTFGSGTRLTVV.

The gene calls are TRBV10-3 and TRBJ2-5; possibly TRBD2 for D (7 bases). Trimming stripped 0 bases from V and 1 base from J, with 18 bases between. Per germline, CDR1 ENHRY and CDR2 SYGVKD. This CDR3 is 18 amino acids long. The CDR3 region is CAISESGGPSRGQETQYF. The CDR3 nucleotides read TGTGCCATCAGTGAGTCGGGGGGGCCTAGCAGGGGCCAAGAGACCCAGTACTTC.

The chain recombines TRBV2 with TRBJ1-1; D gene ambiguous. Trimming stripped 5 bases from V and 8 bases from J, with 15 bases between. This CDR3 contains 13 residues. Germline assignment: CDR1 SNHLY and CDR2 FYNNEI. The CDR3 nucleotides read TGTGCCAGCAGTTTTCGGACTAACAAGGAAGCTTTCTTT. Translated: CASSFRTNKEAFF.

The rearrangement joins TRBV7-3 to TRBJ2-5; D is perhaps TRBD2 (5 bases). This CDR3 is 12 amino acids long. Germline CDR1 reads SGHTA; CDR2 reads FQGTGA. The V end was cut by 4 bases, the J end by 3 bases, with 6 bases between. CDR3 sequence: CASSYGEETQYF. In DNA, the CDR3 is TGTGCCAGCAGCTACGGGGAAGAGACCCAGTACTTC.

CDR3 bases: TGTGCCAGCAGCCAATCCTTGGCAGGGCTCAATTCACCCCTCCACTTT. Translated, it gives CASSQSLAGLNSPLHF. V and J are TRBV5-8 and TRBJ1-6, with D possibly TRBD1 on 5 matching bases. Germline CDR1 reads SGHTS; CDR2 reads YDEGEE. The CDR3 extends over 16 amino acids. V was trimmed by 4 bases and J by 7 bases, leaving 18 bases between them. Supplemented by reference TRBV5-8 and TRBJ1-6, the full variable domain reads EAGVTQSPTHLIKTRGQQATLRCSPISGHTSVYWYQQALGLGLQFLLWYDEGEERNRGNFPPRFSGRQFPNYSSELNVNALELEDSALYLCASSQSLAGLNSPLHFGNGTRLTVT.

The J gene is TRBJ2-5, the V gene TRBV5-1; 9 nucleotides match TRBD2. Per the germline V gene, CDR1 is SGHRS and CDR2 is YFSETQ. V gave up 4 bases and J gave up 5 bases; unmatched junction bases: 9. The CDR3 has 15 residues. The CDR3 region has the DNA TGCGCCAGCAGCCCCGGGACTAGCAAGGGGGAGACCCAGTACTTC. Its protein is CASSPGTSKGETQYF.

The table lists this clone with a few counts. The CDR3, as DNA: TGTGCCAGCAGTAGAGACAGAAATTCTAACTATGGCTACACCTTC. Protein sequence: CASSRDRNSNYGYTF. The chain is built from TRBV6-5 and TRBJ1-2; a weak D match, TRBD1 (5 bases). Trimming stripped 5 bases from V and 0 bases from J, with 13 bases between. This CDR3 is built from 15 residues. Germline V gene sequence: CDR1 MNHEY, CDR2 SVGAGI.

This rearrangement joins TRBV10-3 to TRBJ2-7; maybe TRBD2 (5 bases). The length of the CDR3 is 16 residues. Deletions cut 0 bases from V and 0 bases from J, with 12 bases between. The germline V gene has CDR1 ENHRY and CDR2 SYGVKD. CDR3 nucleotides: TGTGCCATCAGTGAGTCCGGGATTATCAGCTCCTACGAGCAGTACTTC. Protein product: CAISESGIISSYEQYF.

The V and J genes are TRBV5-1 and TRBJ2-1, with 12 bases identical to TRBD2. V lost 4 bases and J lost 9; bases outside the gene matches: 8. Looked up from germline, CDR1 is SGHRS and CDR2 is YFSETQ. This CDR3 is built from 15 residues. CDR3 loop: CASSLGLAGPSEQFF. CDR3 nucleotide sequence: TGCGCCAGCAGCCTAGGACTAGCGGGGCCCTCTGAGCAGTTCTTC.

This chain uses TRBV15 with TRBJ2-1, with D perhaps TRBD1 (5 bases). The V end lost 3 bases, the J end lost 1 base, and 13 bases lay between the germline ends. This CDR3 has 16 residues. Germline V lookup: CDR1 LNHNV, CDR2 YYDKDF (reference sequence). The CDR3 reads CATSRSLQVSYNEQFF. In nucleotides, the CDR3 is TGTGCCACCAGCAGGTCCCTACAGGTTTCCTACAATGAGCAGTTCTTC.

V gene TRBV18 combines with J gene TRBJ2-3; a possible D gene is TRBD2 (5 bases). V was pared by 1 base and J by 4 bases, with 9 bases between. The germline gives CDR1 KGHSH, CDR2 LQKENI. The CDR3 consists of 14 residues. The CDR3 sequence is CASSPRAGADTQYF. The CDR3 bases are TGTGCCAGCTCACCACGAGCCGGGGCAGATACGCAGTATTTT.

This rearrangement joins TRBV11-2 to TRBJ1-1; possibly TRBD1 for D (6 bases). V was pared by 1 base and J by 11 bases, with 17 bases between. Germline V gene sequence: CDR1 SGHAT, CDR2 FQNNGV. The CDR3 has 14 amino acids. CDR3 bases: TGTGCCAGCAGCTTAGGGCCCCAGGGGTATACGGCTTTCTTT. This sequence encodes CASSLGPQGYTAFF. The entire variable domain, with the rest obtained from reference TRBV11-2 and TRBJ1-1, is as follows: EAGVAQSPRYKIIEKRQSVAFWCNPISGHATLYWYQQILGQGPKLLIQFQNNGVVDDSQLPKDRFSAERLKGVDSTLKIQPAKLEDSAVYLCASSLGPQGYTAFFGQGTRLTVV.

The chain joins TRBV28 to TRBJ2-3, with TRBD1 matching 8 bases. The V gene's germline CDR1 is MDHEN and CDR2 SYDVKM. CDR3 length: 18 amino acids. With V trimmed by 5 bases and J by 0 bases, 13 bases remained unmatched. The CDR3 nucleotides read TGTGCCAGCAGTATCCCAAGGGACAGGAAGCGTAGCACAGATACGCAGTATTTT. It yields the protein CASSIPRDRKRSTDTQYF.

The chain links TRBV5-1 to TRBJ2-7; D is unresolved. The V end was cut by 5 bases, the J end by 2 bases, with 17 bases between. This CDR3 is 15 amino acids long. Germline loops: CDR1 SGHRS, CDR2 YFSETQ. This CDR3 is CASRLTWQAPYEQYF. The CDR3 DNA sequence: TGCGCCAGCAGACTCACCTGGCAGGCCCCCTACGAGCAGTACTTC.

This sequence joins TRBV5-1 and TRBJ2-5; weak D call: TRBD1 (6 bases). Germline-derived CDR1 and CDR2 are SGHRS and YFSETQ. The CDR3 sequence is 15 residues long. Deletions cut 5 bases from V and 1 base from J, with 15 bases between. The CDR3 loop is CASRKTRQVQETQYF. CDR3 coding DNA: TGCGCCAGCAGAAAAACCCGACAGGTCCAAGAGACCCAGTACTTC.

The V call is TRBV29-1, the J call TRBJ2-5; 12 bases map to TRBD2. The CDR3 is made up of 12 amino acids. V dropped 5 bases and J dropped 9; count of bases not matched to a gene: 4. CDR1 is SQVTM, CDR2 ANQGSEA, per germline. The CDR3 bases are TGCAGCGTTCTAGCGGGGGGGGCGGCCCAGTACTTC. Translated, it gives CSVLAGGAAQYF.

The chain employs TRBV25-1 and TRBJ1-1, with D perhaps matching TRBD1 (5 bases). The CDR3 length is 12 residues. The germline gives CDR1 MGHDK, CDR2 SYGVNS. With 5 bases removed from V and 11 bases from J, the gap between germline ends came to 15 bases. Here the CDR3 reads CASSSDWGVAFF. CDR3 coding DNA: TGTGCCAGCAGTTCCGACTGGGGGGTCGCTTTCTTT. Looking up the rest from reference TRBV25-1 and TRBJ1-1 gives the full variable domain: EADIYQTPRYLVIGTGKKITLECSQTMGHDKMYWYQQDPGMELHLIHYSYGVNSTEKGDLSSESTVSRIRTEHFPLTLESARPSHTSQYLCASSSDWGVAFFGQGTRLTVV.

The chain links TRBV5-6 to TRBJ2-1, with a possible D match to TRBD2 (5 bases). Germline CDR1 reads SGHDT; CDR2 reads YYEEEE. The CDR3 extends over 14 amino acids. The V gene lost 2 bases and the J gene lost 5 bases, with 11 bases spanning the gap. DNA of the CDR3: TGTGCCAGCAGCTTCCGGACTCGACACAATGAGCAGTTCTTC. It specifies CASSFRTRHNEQFF.

This chain links TRBV19 with TRBJ2-7, with TRBD2 matching over 12 bases. The CDR3 loop spans 16 amino acids. CDR1 and CDR2 from the germline V gene are LNHDA and SQIVND (reference sequence). J was trimmed by 5 bases and V by 5 bases; bases with no gene match: 10. Written as DNA, the CDR3 is TGTGCCAGTAGTGTGTCTAGCGGGAGGGACTTGAACGAGCAGTACTTC. It translates to CASSVSSGRDLNEQYF.

The rearrangement joins TRBV19 to TRBJ1-4; D call uncertain. The CDR3 contains 14 residues. Per the germline V gene, CDR1 is LNHDA and CDR2 is SQIVND (reference sequence). The V end lost 6 bases, the J end lost 3 bases, and 11 bases lay between the germline ends. CDR3 residues: CASRRVSANEKLFF. Written as DNA, the CDR3 is TGTGCCAGTAGAAGAGTTAGCGCTAATGAAAAACTGTTTTTT.

This chain joins TRBV6-1 and TRBJ1-1, with unresolved D. Germline loops: CDR1 MNHNS, CDR2 SASEGT. The CDR3 is 13 amino acids. V was clipped by 4 bases and J by 3 bases, with 9 bases between them. In nucleotides, the CDR3 is TGTGCCAGCAGTGGTCAGGAAGACACTGAAGCTTTCTTT. This encodes CASSGQEDTEAFF.

The V gene is TRBV5-8, the J gene TRBJ1-4; weak D call: TRBD1 (6 bases). V lost 3 bases to trimming and J lost 0 bases, with 15 bases between them. The CDR3 is made up of 17 amino acids. The germline CDR1 and CDR2 sequences are SGHTS and YDEGEE. The CDR3 is CASSSYGTSATNEKLFF. The DNA of the CDR3 is TGTGCCAGCAGCTCATACGGGACAAGCGCAACTAATGAAAAACTGTTTTTT.

The V gene is TRBV7-2, the J gene TRBJ2-1, with 7 bases matching TRBD1. After removal of 5 bases from V and 7 bases from J, the junction contained 5 bases not matched to a gene. This CDR3 is built from 13 residues. Germline CDR1 is SGHTA and CDR2 is FQGNSA. Written as DNA, the CDR3 is TGTGCCAGCAGCCTTGACAGGGAAAATGAGCAGTTCTTC. This sequence encodes CASSLDRENEQFF.

The V call is TRBV19, the J call TRBJ2-2, with D tentatively TRBD2 (6 bases). Per the germline V gene, CDR1 is LNHDA and CDR2 is SQIVND (reference sequence). The V end was cut by 6 bases, the J end by 0 bases, with 8 bases between. The CDR3 runs 14 residues. The CDR3 nucleotides read TGTGCCAGTAGAGGAGGGGCGAACACCGGGGAGCTGTTTTTT. The encoded protein is CASRGGANTGELFF. Drawing the rest from reference TRBV19 and TRBJ2-2, the complete variable domain is DGGITQSPKYLFRKEGQNVTLSCEQNLNHDAMYWYRQDPGQGLRLIYYSQIVNDFQKGDIAEGYSVSREKKESFPLTVTSAQKNPTAFYLCASRGGANTGELFFGEGSRLTVL.

This clone was recorded once. V is TRBV15 and J is TRBJ2-7; TRBD2 matches 8 bases. The germline V gene has CDR1 LNHNV and CDR2 YYDKDF (reference sequence). Trimming removed 0 bases from V and 0 bases from J; junction bases left unmatched: 4. The length of the CDR3 is 16 residues. In DNA, the CDR3 is TGTGCCACCAGCAGAGATCCCAGCGGGGGCTCCTACGAGCAGTACTTC. It translates to CATSRDPSGGSYEQYF.